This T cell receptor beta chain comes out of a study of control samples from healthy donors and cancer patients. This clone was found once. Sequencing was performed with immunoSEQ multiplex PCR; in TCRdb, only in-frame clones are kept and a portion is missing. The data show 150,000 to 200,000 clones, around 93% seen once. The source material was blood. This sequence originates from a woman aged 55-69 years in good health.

The CDR3 region has the DNA TGCGCCAGCAGCCAAGTCCTCGTCCGGGGCAGTTCTAATGAAAAACTGTTTTTT. This sequence encodes CASSQVLVRGSSNEKLFF. The genes are TRBV4-3 and TRBJ1-4; possible D gene TRBD1, 5 bases. The germline V and J ends were trimmed by 1 base and 3 bases, with 18 bases remaining between them. The CDR3 totals 18 residues. The germline V gene encodes CDR1 LGHNA and CDR2 YSLEER.